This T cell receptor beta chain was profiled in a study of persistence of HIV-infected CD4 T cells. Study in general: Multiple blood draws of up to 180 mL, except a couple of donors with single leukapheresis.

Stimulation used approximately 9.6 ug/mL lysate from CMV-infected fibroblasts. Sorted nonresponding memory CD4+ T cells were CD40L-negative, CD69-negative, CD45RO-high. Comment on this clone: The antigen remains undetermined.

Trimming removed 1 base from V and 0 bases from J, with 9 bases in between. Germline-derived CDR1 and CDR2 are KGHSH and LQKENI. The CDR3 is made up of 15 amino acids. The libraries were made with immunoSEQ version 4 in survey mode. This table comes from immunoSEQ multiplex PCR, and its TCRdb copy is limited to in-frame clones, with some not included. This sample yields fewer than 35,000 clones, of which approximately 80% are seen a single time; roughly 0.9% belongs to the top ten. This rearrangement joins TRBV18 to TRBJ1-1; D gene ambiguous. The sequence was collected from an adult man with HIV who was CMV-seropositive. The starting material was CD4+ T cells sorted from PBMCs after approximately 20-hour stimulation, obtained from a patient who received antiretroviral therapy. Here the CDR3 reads CASSPLNSLNTEAFF. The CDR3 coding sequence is TGTGCCAGCTCACCACTTAACTCACTGAACACTGAAGCTTTCTTT.